This is a list of T cell receptor beta chains from one sample in a study of T-cell reconstitution after alpha-beta-depleted transplantation in children. TCRdb re-called the PCR reads through MiXCR, storing one row per CDR3 protein. There are 250,000 or so distinct CDR3 sequences in the sample; about 24% occur only once, and about 5% lies in the top ten. Sequences were derived from PBMCs, mostly from graft donor cells, sampled 360 days after TCRalphabeta/CD19-depleted stem cell transplant. The receptor set was obtained from a female patient aged 2-10 years who had a stem cell transplant for congenital amegakaryocytic thrombocytopenia, so the T cells may come from the graft donor. The CDR3 runs from the conserved cysteine through the conserved F or W. The D gene is left open where the match is weak. Clone size is not always given. Where it is, it says once, few, many or a class for expanded clones.

cdr3_aa,cdr3_nt,v_call,clone_size,d_call,j_call
CASSSWTTNTEAFF,TGTGCCAGCAGTTCCTGGACGACGAACACTGAAGCTTTCTTT,TRBV12-3/TRBV12-4,many,.,TRBJ1-1
CASSLAPASARYGYTF,TGTGCCAGCAGCTTAGCTCCGGCATCAGCGAGATATGGCTACACCTTC,TRBV7-2,.,.,TRBJ1-2
CASSQVGIRGGYTF,TGCGCCAGCAGCCAAGTCGGGATAAGGGGTGGCTACACCTTC,TRBV4-1,.,.,TRBJ1-2
CASRTGVNVDEQYF,TGTGCCAGCAGGACAGGGGTGAACGTAGACGAGCAGTACTTC,TRBV6-1,few,TRBD1,TRBJ2-7
CASSQPLRPRDGNTIYF,TGCGCCAGCAGCCAGCCTTTGAGACCCCGAGATGGAAACACCATATATTTT,TRBV4-1,few,.,TRBJ1-3
CASSQEGGAGQPQHF,TGCGCCAGCAGCCAAGAAGGGGGTGCCGGGCAGCCCCAGCATTTT,TRBV4-1,.,.,TRBJ1-5
CASSQEGQRYNQPQHF,TGTGCCAGCAGCCAAGAGGGACAGCGATATAATCAGCCCCAGCATTTT,TRBV4-2,few,TRBD1,TRBJ1-5
CASSSLDDEQFF,TGTGCCAGCAGCTCCCTCGATGATGAGCAGTTCTTC,TRBV5-4,.,.,TRBJ2-1
CSARDRAGTQYF,TGCAGTGCTAGAGATCGAGCGGGTACGCAGTATTTT,TRBV20-1,few,.,TRBJ2-3
CSAVLGGNYGYTF,TGCAGTGCTGTCCTGGGGGGTAACTATGGCTACACCTTC,TRBV20-1,few,.,TRBJ1-2
CASSLVTGTGLYHEQYF,TGTGCCAGCAGCTTAGTAACCGGGACAGGGCTGTACCACGAGCAGTACTTC,TRBV7-9,.,TRBD1,TRBJ2-7
CASSQPTVRRNQPQHF,TGTGCCAGCAGCCAACCGACAGTTAGACGCAATCAGCCCCAGCATTTT,TRBV14,.,.,TRBJ1-5
CASSLVPGQLAKNIQYF,TGTGCCAGCAGCTTAGTCCCGGGACAGCTAGCCAAAAACATTCAGTACTTC,TRBV7-9,.,TRBD1,TRBJ2-4
CASSARQVTEAFF,TGTGCCAGCAGCGCCCGACAGGTAACCGAAGCTTTCTTT,TRBV9,.,.,TRBJ1-1
CAWAGGPNEQFF,TGTGCCTGGGCGGGGGGGCCAAATGAGCAGTTCTTC,TRBV30,few,TRBD2,TRBJ2-1
CASSLVRGLQETQYF,TGTGCCAGCAGCTTAGTCAGGGGTCTGCAAGAGACCCAGTACTTC,TRBV11-2,.,.,TRBJ2-5
CASILRGSSYNEQFF,TGTGCCAGCATTCTCCGGGGGAGCTCCTACAATGAGCAGTTCTTC,TRBV7-8,.,.,TRBJ2-1
CAWNKGGNTIYF,TGTGCCTGGAACAAGGGTGGAAACACCATATATTTT,TRBV30,.,.,TRBJ1-3
CATSDNRVSNQPQHF,TGTGCCACCAGTGATAACAGGGTTAGCAATCAGCCCCAGCATTTT,TRBV24-1,few,.,TRBJ1-5
CSVRTSGRNTQYF,TGCAGCGTTCGGACTAGCGGGAGGAATACGCAGTATTTT,TRBV29-1,.,TRBD2,TRBJ2-3
CASSLLSGTGNTIYF,TGTGCCAGCAGCCTTTTGTCCGGGACTGGAAACACCATATATTTT,TRBV3-1,few,.,TRBJ1-3
CASSSSGGADTQYF,TGTGCCAGCAGTTCTAGCGGGGGGGCAGATACGCAGTATTTT,TRBV28,.,TRBD2,TRBJ2-3
CASSQQGANVLTF,TGTGCCAGCAGTCAACAAGGGGCCAACGTCCTGACTTTC,TRBV28,many,.,TRBJ2-6
CAISRAVGTEAFF,TGTGCCATTAGTAGGGCAGTTGGGACTGAAGCTTTCTTT,TRBV6-1,.,.,TRBJ1-1
CASSFSPSSYEQYF,TGTGCCAGCAGTTTCTCCCCGAGCTCCTACGAGCAGTACTTC,TRBV12-3/TRBV12-4,many,.,TRBJ2-7
CASSQRTYTGELFF,TGTGCCAGCAGCCAGCGGACTTACACCGGGGAGCTGTTTTTT,TRBV3-1,few,.,TRBJ2-2
CASSLGYGLGETQYF,TGTGCCAGCAGTTTAGGTTACGGTTTGGGTGAGACCCAGTACTTC,TRBV27,few,.,TRBJ2-5
CASSRLFLSGGKSSYNEQFF,TGTGCCAGCAGTCGACTCTTCCTTAGCGGGGGCAAGAGCTCCTACAATGAGCAGTTCTTC,TRBV27,.,TRBD2,TRBJ2-1
CASSLAITTNEQFF,TGCGCCAGCAGCTTGGCCATTACAACCAATGAGCAGTTCTTC,TRBV5-1,.,.,TRBJ2-1
CAISVGTDTDTQYF,TGTGCCATCAGTGTTGGGACGGACACAGATACGCAGTATTTT,TRBV10-3,.,.,TRBJ2-3
CASSYPFWGSSSSYEQYF,TGTGCCAGCAGTTACCCATTTTGGGGGTCCAGCAGCTCCTACGAGCAGTACTTC,TRBV28,.,.,TRBJ2-7